This T cell receptor beta chain was sequenced for a study of cytomegalovirus exposure and HLA in healthy donors (dated by TCRdb to 2017 to 2019). As for the study more broadly: In an earlier analysis of approximately 500 of the donors, 250 to 350 Gb of sequence data and 90 million to 120 million unique TCR beta sequences from 150 million to 200 million T cells were reported. An early release covering just under 650 HLA-typed donors comprised approximately 290 gigabases of sequencing data and tens of millions of unique TCR sequences. The genetic ancestry cluster associated with self-reported Caucasian donors included around four fifths of the roughly 410 genotyped donors. The aim of the study was to test whether cataloging public T cell receptors could identify signatures of past pathogen exposure. Using immunosequencing, the study profiled T cell repertoires from around 680 subjects and related those repertoires to cytomegalovirus serostatus. Besides the first cohort of some 670 subjects, a separate validation cohort made up of roughly 130 different subjects was used. High-throughput TCR immunosequencing, statistical association of individual TCRs with disease status, and machine learning were combined to predict cytomegalovirus infection status. To study patterns of TCR occurrence, a later analysis re-analyzed previously published TCR beta repertoires from under 750 donors and added high-resolution HLA genotyping. Rather than using new phenotypic data, the later analysis identified candidate immune exposures from TCR beta sequences and from how often those sequences occurred across donors. An earlier analysis of fewer than 700 of the donors applied high-throughput TCR beta sequencing to assess whether each TCR beta V gene segment acted as functional or pseudogenic. Donor age, sex, ethnicity and CMV serostatus were compiled together with the repertoire data. In a later genetic analysis, genome-wide SNP genotypes for about 55% of the roughly 700 donors were used, and that subset was treated as a discovery cohort. Every discovery cohort repertoire had been produced on one sequencing platform. Both class I and class II loci were covered by HLA typing, at four-digit resolution. The number of typed donors differed by locus: roughly 629-640 for A, B, C, DRB1 and DQB1; approximately 530 for DQA1; 606 for DPA1; and around 450 for DPB1. Four to six DR-DQ haplotypes were handled as single units for association and clustering, since linkage in the cohort was strong. Among some 410 genotyped donors of the cohort, an average of approximately 250,000 unique TCR beta nucleotide sequences were sequenced per donor, roughly 20% of them non-productive.

Note on this clone: Its specific antigen is unknown. Base quality data are lacking; no much larger clone is found one base away.

Library prep was done by the immunoSEQ multiplex PCR assay. A mixture of 60 forward primers for TCR Vbeta segments and 13 reverse primers for TCR Jbeta segments was used in the multiplex PCR. A multiplex PCR assay on genomic DNA amplified the CDR3 region of rearranged TCR beta genes. The amplified TCR beta libraries were sequenced on the Illumina HiSeq System as 87-base-pair reads. The original methods were these. A later analysis tallied tens of millions of unique TCR beta chains across the 666 repertoires, and about 12 million of those chains were shared by two or more donors. A nearest-neighbor algorithm error-corrected the raw reads and collapsed the reads into unique sequences, merging closely related sequences to remove PCR and sequencing errors. CDR3 sequences were aligned to IMGT reference sequences to assign V, D and J gene segments. For a sequence to be retained, a match of at least six nucleotides to both a V gene segment and a J gene segment was required. Rearrangements were called productive when the CDR3 lacked stop codons and stayed in frame with V and J; all others were non-productive. CDR3 was defined by IMGT convention, running from the second conserved V-encoded cysteine to the conserved J-encoded phenylalanine. In an earlier analysis of around 640 of the donors, sequences lacking an unambiguous match to a single V gene segment were excluded. In an earlier analysis of roughly 600 of the donors, a V segment was called functional when productive rearrangements were above 56.7%, and segregating when the standard deviation between donors exceeded 5%. A statistical classification framework was built to diagnose cytomegalovirus status from the catalog of TCR beta chain sequences. A later analysis assigned V and J genes by comparing TCR nucleotide sequences with IMGT/GENE-DB human TR gene sequences. A later analysis assigned CDR3 sequences and most-parsimonious VDJ recombination scenarios with the TCRdist pipeline. In a later analysis, every TCR beta chain was defined by the combination of its CDR3 amino acid sequence and its V-gene family, and reads without a unique V-gene family were dropped. As a way to deal with suspected cross-contamination and a sequencing artifact, a later analysis dropped 592 nucleotide sequences that were highly shared and had low generation probability. A later analysis calculated a clonal expansion index for each public chain from normalized within-repertoire ranks of inferred template counts. A later analysis computed generation probabilities with a VDJ recombination model fitted to out-of-frame rearrangements, and checked the results against IGoR. In a later analysis, hypergeometric tests were used to score TCR-TCR, TCR-HLA and TCR-CMV co-occurrence, with a repertoire-size bias correction applied to TCR pairs. To estimate false discovery rates, a later analysis permuted the HLA or CMV assignments 20 times. In a later analysis, co-occurring TCRs were grouped using DBSCAN, with TCRdist sequence similarity added in when clustering inside HLA-allele-positive subsets. Repertoires with fewer than 30,000 or more than 120,000 public chains were left out of co-occurrence clustering, as were five repertoires with anomalous nucleotide sharing. TCRdb obtained this table from immuneACCESS and retained in-frame rearrangements with V and J assigned. These tables miss some clones; where compared with another copy, unresolved V genes account for less than half of the shortfall, and the remainder is unexplained. The V and J calls and clone size are taken from that table; D and trimming were inferred from the DNA. Recorded for this sample are fewer than 250,000 clones; about 81% of them occurred a single time. The ten largest clones take up roughly 6% of the sample.

In total, 666 healthy bone marrow donors made up the cohort. At the time of sampling, every cohort member was nominally healthy, though immune exposures that went unrecorded were likely present. The donor tested CMV seropositive, placing the donor among the approximately 290 seropositive members of the cohort. A peripheral blood sample was collected from each donor, and TCR beta sequencing was performed on peripheral blood mononuclear cells. The Qiagen DNeasy Blood Extraction Kit was used to extract genomic DNA from the blood cell samples. Overall study outcomes, separate from this receptor: A total of 150 to 200 TCR beta chains were listed by the study as associated with cytomegalovirus. Strong co-occurrence of HLA alleles, especially DR and DQ, made assigning TCR associations to individual alleles difficult. Because HLA typing was missing for some donors at each locus, association tests included only the typed subset. Because counts were too low, roughly 16 rarely observed V segments, including chromosome 9 orphons, were excluded from the earlier analysis of around 590 of the donors. A further reported finding was that TCR beta sequences accurately predicted the HLA-A and HLA-B alleles for most subjects in the first cohort. While some public TCRs were present in many individuals, most TCR sequences turned up only very rarely across donors. According to a later genetic analysis, donors in an Asian-associated ancestry cluster had fewer N-insertions in productive TCRs than the approximately 700-donor mean. In both the original and validation cohorts, the classifier was reported to diagnose cytomegalovirus status with high specificity and sensitivity. In a later analysis, HLA-associated TCR beta chains were found to be more clonally expanded and to have lower generation probabilities than equally common non-associated chains. Presence/absence analyses assumed roughly uniform sequencing depth across donors, an assumption that may not hold. Immune exposure information for the cohort was limited to CMV serostatus. A cluster of highly shared sequence variants was judged likely to be a technical artifact of the sequencing pipeline. V-gene and J-gene trimming of TCR beta chains was associated with a missense DCLRE1C variant in a later genetic analysis, and the association was replicated in an independent cohort. According to a later analysis, TCR association rates differed among HLA loci, with DRB1 alleles showing the most associated TCRs and HLA-C alleles showing the fewest. Correlated functional status among segregating V segments might reflect linkage disequilibrium, but an unknown experimental factor could not be ruled out. According to the authors, the approach could potentially be generalized to other disease states and immunological phenotypes. In vitro tests confirmed that a few of the cytomegalovirus-associated TCR beta chains recognize cytomegalovirus antigens. In a later analysis, several top co-occurrence clusters were reported to appear linked to parvovirus B19, influenza, CMV and Epstein-Barr virus. In an earlier analysis of about 600 of the donors, most TCR beta V segments appeared in productive rearrangements about 90% or about 30% of the time, broadly matching IMGT annotations. In a later analysis, most CMV-associated TCR beta chains were found to appear HLA-restricted, with HLA associations seemingly driven largely by CMV exposure. The cohort was sequenced for TCR beta chains only, and without alpha or paired-chain data the features that could be detected were limited. At a false discovery rate of 0.05, a later analysis linked 16,951 TCR beta sequences to specific HLA alleles.

Sequencing was performed on PBMCs. The TCR comes from a man aged 35-49 years in good health and CMV-seropositive.

The CDR3: CASSTPNRVRDQPQHF. The base sequence is TGTGCCAGTAGTACCCCAAACAGGGTTCGAGATCAGCCCCAGCATTTT. The chain uses TRBV19 and TRBJ1-5, and TRBD1 may be the D gene, going by 6 matching bases. CDR1 LNHDA and CDR2 SQIVND are derived from the germline V gene (reference sequence). V and J lose 4 bases and 5 bases, and a span of 18 bases separates them. Spanning cysteine to phenylalanine, the CDR3 consists of 16 amino acids. Only the CDR3 portion is preserved as DNA: 48 bases, with reading frame beginning at the first base. When the CDR3 is completed using the reference TRBV19 and TRBJ1-5 genes on either side, the full variable domain is DGGITQSPKYLFRKEGQNVTLSCEQNLNHDAMYWYRQDPGQGLRLIYYSQIVNDFQKGDIAEGYSVSREKKESFPLTVTSAQKNPTAFYLCASSTPNRVRDQPQHFGDGTRLSIL.